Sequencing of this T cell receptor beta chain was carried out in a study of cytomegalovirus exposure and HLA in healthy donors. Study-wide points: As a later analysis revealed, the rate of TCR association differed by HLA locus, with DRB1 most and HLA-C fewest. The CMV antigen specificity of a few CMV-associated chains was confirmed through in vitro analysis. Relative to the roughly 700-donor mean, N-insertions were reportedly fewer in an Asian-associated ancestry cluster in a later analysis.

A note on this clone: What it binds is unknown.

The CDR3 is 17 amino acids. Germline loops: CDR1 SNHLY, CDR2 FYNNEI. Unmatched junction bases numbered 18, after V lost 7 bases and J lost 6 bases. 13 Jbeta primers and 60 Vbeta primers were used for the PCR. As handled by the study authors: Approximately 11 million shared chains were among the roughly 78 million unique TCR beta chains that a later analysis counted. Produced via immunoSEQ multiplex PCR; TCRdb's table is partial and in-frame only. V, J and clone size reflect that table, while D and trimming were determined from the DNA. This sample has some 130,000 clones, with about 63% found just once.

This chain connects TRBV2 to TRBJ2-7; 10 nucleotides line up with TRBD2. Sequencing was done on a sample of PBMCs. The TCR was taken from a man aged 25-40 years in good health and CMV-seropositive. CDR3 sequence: CASIPVIQLAGKGEQYF. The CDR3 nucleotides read TGTGCCAGCATTCCCGTGATCCAACTAGCGGGAAAGGGCGAGCAGTACTTC. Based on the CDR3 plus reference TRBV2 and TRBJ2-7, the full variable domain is EPEVTQTPSHQVTQMGQEVILRCVPISNHLYFYWYRQILGQKVEFLVSFYNNEISEKSEIFDDQFSVERPDGSNFTLKIRSTKLEDSAMYFCASIPVIQLAGKGEQYFGPGTRLTVT.